The rows below give T cell receptor beta chains drawn from one sample of a study of neurological immune-mediated disorders. MiXCR, run by TCRdb on the 5' RACE reads, gives a single entry per CDR3 protein. The sample has around 20,000 distinct CDR3 sequences; around 28% are singletons. Specimen: PBMCs. The receptors originated from a man over 45 with HTLV-1-associated myelopathy (HAM/TSP). CDR3s include the opening cysteine and the closing phenylalanine or tryptophan. D genes are given only for firm matches. Not all rows give a size; the values are once, few, many and, for expanded clones, a class.

TRBV5-1	TRBJ2-3	NA	NA	CASSLPPSNTDTQYF	TGCGCCAGCAGCCTCCCCCCTAGTAACACAGATACGCAGTATTTT
TRBV7-9	TRBJ2-1	few	TRBD2	CASSLRLAGGTNEQFF	TGTGCCAGCAGCTTACGACTAGCGGGGGGCACCAATGAGCAGTTCTTC
TRBV7-8	TRBJ2-1	many	NA	CASSLINEQFF	TGTGCCAGCAGCTTAATAAATGAGCAGTTCTTC
TRBV5-1	TRBJ2-6	many	NA	CASSLDAGSPIGANVLTF	TGCGCCAGCAGCTTGGACGCAGGCTCCCCGATTGGGGCCAACGTCCTGACTTTC
TRBV27	TRBJ1-3	many	NA	CASSQAGVGGNTIYF	TGTGCCAGCAGCCAAGCAGGGGTGGGAGGAAACACCATATATTTT
TRBV20-1	TRBJ2-2	few	NA	CSARDSGELFF	TGCAGTGCTAGAGACTCCGGGGAGCTGTTTTTT
TRBV9	TRBJ2-2	NA	NA	CASSPRQGGTGELFF	TGTGCCAGCAGCCCCCGGCAGGGCGGCACCGGGGAGCTGTTTTTT
TRBV7-6	TRBJ2-2	few	NA	CASSLFSTGELFF	TGTGCCAGCAGCTTATTCAGCACCGGGGAGCTGTTTTTT
TRBV20-1	TRBJ1-5	large	NA	CSARDGGSNQPQHF	TGCAGTGCTAGAGATGGTGGTAGCAATCAGCCCCAGCATTTT
TRBV7-3	TRBJ2-5	NA	NA	CASSLSPGHETQYF	TGTGCCAGCAGCTTGTCTCCAGGGCATGAGACCCAGTACTTC
TRBV7-8	TRBJ2-5	NA	NA	CASSLVVAETQYF	TGTGCCAGCAGCTTAGTCGTTGCTGAGACCCAGTACTTC
TRBV7-7	TRBJ2-2	NA	NA	CASSLEGSGTGELFF	TGTGCTAGCAGCTTAGAGGGGTCGGGCACCGGGGAGCTGTTTTTT
TRBV5-1	TRBJ1-1	NA	TRBD1	CASSHRTGEATEAFF	TGCGCCAGCAGCCACAGGACAGGGGAGGCGACTGAAGCTTTCTTT
TRBV14	TRBJ2-7	NA	NA	CASSQDLAGMGEQYF	TGTGCCAGCAGCCAAGATCTTGCGGGGATGGGGGAGCAGTACTTC
TRBV5-6	TRBJ2-2	NA	NA	CANSHPQGPRTGELFF	TGTGCCAACTCACATCCACAGGGCCCGAGGACCGGGGAGCTGTTTTTT
TRBV28	TRBJ1-6	NA	NA	CASRTGLSGILNSPLHF	TGTGCCAGCAGGACGGGTCTTTCGGGGATATTGAATTCACCCCTCCACTTT
TRBV11-1	TRBJ2-2	few	NA	CASSLGGAGELFF	TGTGCCAGCAGCTTAGGAGGGGCCGGGGAGCTGTTTTTT
TRBV20-1	TRBJ2-7	many	NA	CSARDPGLAYEQYF	TGCAGTGCTAGAGATCCCGGACTTGCCTACGAGCAGTACTTC
TRBV20-1	TRBJ1-2	NA	TRBD1	CSARALGQGLLSGYTF	TGCAGTGCTAGAGCCTTGGGACAGGGACTTTTGAGTGGCTACACCTTC
TRBV7-7	TRBJ1-6	NA	NA	CASSSSLDGGSPLHF	TGTGCCAGCAGCTCATCTCTCGACGGAGGGTCACCCCTCCACTTT
TRBV30	TRBJ2-3	NA	TRBD1	CALQGMGDTQYF	TGTGCCTTACAGGGGATGGGAGATACGCAGTATTTT
TRBV7-2	TRBJ2-3	NA	NA	CASSSDKFSDTQYF	TGTGCCAGCAGCTCGGACAAATTCTCAGATACGCAGTATTTT
TRBV7-9	TRBJ1-6	medium-sized	NA	CASSLASSGNNNSPLHF	TGTGCCAGCAGCTTAGCGTCCTCCGGGAATAATAATTCACCCCTCCACTTT
TRBV20-1	TRBJ2-5	NA	TRBD2	CSARLAGETQYF	TGCAGTGCTAGACTAGCGGGAGAGACCCAGTACTTC
TRBV24-1	TRBJ1-2	NA	NA	CATSGRNYGYTF	TGTGCCACCAGTGGTCGTAACTATGGCTACACCTTC
TRBV7-2	TRBJ2-2	many	TRBD1	CASTLQGAGTGELFF	TGTGCCAGCACCCTACAGGGGGCGGGCACCGGGGAGCTGTTTTTT
TRBV9	TRBJ2-2	NA	NA	CASSVEGSGTGELFF	TGTGCCAGCAGCGTAGAGGGGTCGGGGACCGGGGAGCTGTTTTTT
TRBV7-2	TRBJ2-3	few	NA	CASSFRTPSTDTQYF	TGTGCCAGCAGCTTCAGGACACCTAGCACAGATACGCAGTATTTT
TRBV15	TRBJ2-4	few	NA	CATSQTGLRAKNIQYF	TGTGCCACCAGCCAAACAGGCCTCAGGGCCAAAAACATTCAGTACTTC
TRBV5-6	TRBJ2-3	NA	TRBD2	CASSWGSSGGGDTQYF	TGTGCCAGCAGCTGGGGTTCTAGCGGGGGTGGAGATACGCAGTATTTT
TRBV7-9	TRBJ2-3	many	TRBD1	CASKGQRTDTQYF	TGTGCCAGCAAGGGACAGCGCACAGATACGCAGTATTTT
TRBV25-1	TRBJ1-1	NA	NA	CASSGDTEAFF	TGTGCCAGCAGTGGGGACACTGAAGCTTTCTTT
TRBV9	TRBJ2-7	few	TRBD2	CASSASGRSEQYF	TGTGCCAGCAGCGCTAGCGGGAGGAGCGAGCAGTACTTC
TRBV7-3	TRBJ2-1	NA	TRBD2	CASSVTSGGTNEQFF	TGTGCCAGCAGCGTGACTAGCGGGGGGACAAATGAGCAGTTCTTC
TRBV20-1	TRBJ1-6	NA	NA	CSAKGSSSYNSPLHF	TGCAGTGCTAAGGGAAGTAGCTCCTATAATTCACCCCTCCACTTT
TRBV11-2	TRBJ2-1	NA	TRBD2	CASSSGTSGGPLLFF	TGTGCCAGCAGCTCAGGGACTAGCGGGGGCCCCCTTCTCTTCTTC
TRBV4-1	TRBJ2-1	NA	NA	CASSQDPIRDNEQFF	TGCGCCAGCAGCCAAGACCCAATTAGAGACAATGAGCAGTTCTTC
TRBV7-6	TRBJ1-1	NA	TRBD1	CASSLGQGASTEAFF	TGTGCCAGCAGCTTAGGACAGGGGGCTAGCACTGAAGCTTTCTTT
TRBV4-2	TRBJ2-5	NA	NA	CASSQGGSLETQYF	TGTGCCAGCAGCCAAGGGGGTTCTCTGGAGACCCAGTACTTC
TRBV24-1	TRBJ1-5	many	TRBD1	CATSESARSTGGSNQPQHF	TGTGCCACCAGTGAAAGCGCCCGATCGACAGGGGGCAGCAATCAGCCCCAGCATTTT
TRBV20-1	TRBJ1-2	medium-sized	NA	CSAHSLSGYTF	TGCAGTGCTCACTCATTAAGCGGCTACACCTTC
TRBV5-4	TRBJ1-2	few	NA	CASSPPFAGGYTF	TGTGCCAGCAGCCCTCCTTTTGCGGGGGGCTACACCTTC
TRBV5-1	TRBJ2-1	NA	TRBD2	CASSYPRTSGENEQFF	TGCGCCAGCAGCTATCCGCGGACTAGCGGGGAGAATGAGCAGTTCTTC
TRBV6-1	TRBJ2-5	NA	TRBD2	CASGKGGGRETQYF	TGTGCCAGCGGTAAAGGCGGGGGGCGAGAGACCCAGTACTTC
TRBV20-1	TRBJ2-4	NA	TRBD2	CSAATSGLREDIQYF	TGCAGTGCCGCGACTAGCGGCCTACGCGAGGACATTCAGTACTTC
TRBV3-1	TRBJ1-1	few	NA	CASSQVGGETEAFF	TGTGCCAGCAGCCAAGTGGGTGGGGAGACTGAAGCTTTCTTT
TRBV5-1	TRBJ2-1	NA	TRBD1	CASSKDRPNEQFF	TGCGCCAGCAGCAAGGACAGGCCCAATGAGCAGTTCTTC
TRBV7-2	TRBJ1-5	few	NA	CASSPEARWGQPQHF	TGTGCCAGCAGCCCAGAAGCTAGGTGGGGACAGCCCCAGCATTTT
TRBV10-1	TRBJ2-1	NA	NA	CTSSDRHEQFF	TGCACCAGCAGTGACCGGCACGAGCAGTTCTTC
TRBV29-1	TRBJ1-1	many	NA	CSVVYTEAFF	TGCAGCGTTGTCTACACTGAAGCTTTCTTT
TRBV18	TRBJ2-2	few	TRBD1	CASSPRTGDTGELFF	TGTGCCAGCTCACCTCGCACAGGGGACACCGGGGAGCTGTTTTTT
TRBV12-3/TRBV12-4	TRBJ1-2	many	NA	CASSGGGGYTF	TGTGCCAGCAGTGGGGGGGGTGGCTACACCTTC
TRBV5-1	TRBJ2-7	many	NA	CASSLTGSRAYEQYF	TGCGCCAGCAGCTTGACGGGGAGCCGCGCCTACGAGCAGTACTTC
TRBV18	TRBJ2-7	many	NA	CASSPRGSSSYEQYF	TGTGCCAGCTCACCTCGGGGGTCCAGCTCCTACGAGCAGTACTTC
TRBV5-1	TRBJ1-3	few	TRBD1	CASSLTGGSGNTIYF	TGCGCCAGCAGCTTAACAGGGGGCTCTGGAAACACCATATATTTT
TRBV18	TRBJ1-1	NA	NA	CASSPPARVNTEAFF	TGTGCCAGCTCACCACCGGCTCGTGTGAACACTGAAGCTTTCTTT
TRBV7-3	TRBJ2-3	NA	NA	CASSLWGADGTDTQYF	TGTGCCAGCAGCTTATGGGGGGCCGACGGCACAGATACGCAGTATTTT